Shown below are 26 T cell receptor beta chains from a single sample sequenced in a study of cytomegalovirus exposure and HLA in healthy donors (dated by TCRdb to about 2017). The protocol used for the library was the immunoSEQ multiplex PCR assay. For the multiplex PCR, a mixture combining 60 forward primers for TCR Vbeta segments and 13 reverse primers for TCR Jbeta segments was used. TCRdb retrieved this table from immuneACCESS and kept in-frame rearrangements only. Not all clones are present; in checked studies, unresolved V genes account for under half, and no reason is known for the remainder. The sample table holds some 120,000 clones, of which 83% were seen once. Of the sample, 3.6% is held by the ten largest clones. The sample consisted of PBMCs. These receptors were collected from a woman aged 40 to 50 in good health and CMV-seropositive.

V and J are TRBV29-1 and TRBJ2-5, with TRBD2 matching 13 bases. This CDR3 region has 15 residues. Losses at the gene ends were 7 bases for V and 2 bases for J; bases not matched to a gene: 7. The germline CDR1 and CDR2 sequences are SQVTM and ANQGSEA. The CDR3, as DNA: TGCAGCGCCGCGGGACTAGCGGGGATACAAGAGACCCAGTACTTC. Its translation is CSAAGLAGIQETQYF. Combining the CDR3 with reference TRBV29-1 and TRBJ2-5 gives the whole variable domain SAVISQKPSRDICQRGTSLTIQCQVDSQVTMMFWYRQQPGQSLTLIATANQGSEATYESGFVIDKFPISRPNLTFSTLTVSNMSPEDSSIYLCSAAGLAGIQETQYFGPGTRLLVL.

The CDR3 sequence: CSASGGSPGELFF. CDR3 bases: TGCAGCGCATCGGGGGGCTCCCCCGGGGAGCTGTTTTTT. This sequence joins TRBV29-1 and TRBJ2-2, with D perhaps matching TRBD2 (7 bases). This CDR3 has 13 residues. Trimming removed 7 bases from V and 6 bases from J, with 15 bases in between. The germline CDR1 and CDR2 sequences are SQVTM and ANQGSEA.

In DNA form, the CDR3 reads TGTGCCAGCAGAGACGTGACAGGGGTGTCGGCTGAAGCTTTCTTT. Protein sequence: CASRDVTGVSAEAFF. The J gene is TRBJ1-1, the V gene TRBV2, with TRBD1 identical over 8 bases. The V gene end was trimmed by 6 bases and the J gene end by 6 bases; junction bases not matched to a gene: 12. Per the germline V gene, CDR1 is SNHLY and CDR2 is FYNNEI. CDR3 length equals 15 residues.

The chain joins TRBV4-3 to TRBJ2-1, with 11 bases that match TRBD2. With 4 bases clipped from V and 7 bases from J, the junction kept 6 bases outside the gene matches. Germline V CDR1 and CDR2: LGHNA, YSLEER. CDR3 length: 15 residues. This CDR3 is CASSRNSGRDNEQFF. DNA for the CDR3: TGCGCCAGCAGCCGGAATAGCGGGAGGGATAATGAGCAGTTCTTC.

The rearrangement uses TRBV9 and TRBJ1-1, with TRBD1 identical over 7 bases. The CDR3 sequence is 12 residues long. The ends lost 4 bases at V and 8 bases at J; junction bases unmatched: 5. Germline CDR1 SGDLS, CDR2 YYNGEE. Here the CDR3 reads CASSLRTGEAFF. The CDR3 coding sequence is TGTGCCAGCAGCCTCCGGACAGGAGAAGCTTTCTTT.

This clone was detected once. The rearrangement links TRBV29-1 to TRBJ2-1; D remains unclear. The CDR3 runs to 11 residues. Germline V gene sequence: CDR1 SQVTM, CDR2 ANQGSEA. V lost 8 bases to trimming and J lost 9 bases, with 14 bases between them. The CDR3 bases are TGCAGCCTCGAAGGGCCCAGTGAGCAGTTCTTC. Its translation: CSLEGPSEQFF.

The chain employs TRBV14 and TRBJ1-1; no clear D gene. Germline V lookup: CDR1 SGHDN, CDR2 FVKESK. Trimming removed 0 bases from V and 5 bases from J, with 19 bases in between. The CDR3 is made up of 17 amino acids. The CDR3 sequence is CASSQDWAGSRGTEAFF. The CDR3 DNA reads TGTGCCAGCAGCCAAGATTGGGCAGGCTCACGTGGGACTGAAGCTTTCTTT.

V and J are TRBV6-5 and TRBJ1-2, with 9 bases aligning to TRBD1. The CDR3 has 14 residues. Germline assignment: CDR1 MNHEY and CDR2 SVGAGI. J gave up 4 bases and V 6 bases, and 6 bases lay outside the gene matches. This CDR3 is CASSRGTGSYGYTF. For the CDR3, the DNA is TGTGCCAGCAGCCGAGGGACAGGGAGCTATGGCTACACCTTC.

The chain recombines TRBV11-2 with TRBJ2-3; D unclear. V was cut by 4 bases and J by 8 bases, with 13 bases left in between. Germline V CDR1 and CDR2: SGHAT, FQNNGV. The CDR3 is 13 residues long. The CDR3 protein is CASSSPALRTQYF. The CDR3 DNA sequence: TGTGCCAGCAGCTCCCCCGCGTTGCGTACGCAGTATTTT.

The CDR3 here is CASSASSGNSYEQYF. CDR3 in DNA: TGTGCCAGCAGTGCCTCTAGCGGCAACTCCTACGAGCAGTACTTC. J is TRBJ2-7 and V is TRBV2; 7 bases match TRBD2. V lost 4 bases to trimming and J lost 0 bases; unmatched junction nucleotides: 6. The CDR3 consists of 15 residues. Per germline, CDR1 SNHLY and CDR2 FYNNEI.

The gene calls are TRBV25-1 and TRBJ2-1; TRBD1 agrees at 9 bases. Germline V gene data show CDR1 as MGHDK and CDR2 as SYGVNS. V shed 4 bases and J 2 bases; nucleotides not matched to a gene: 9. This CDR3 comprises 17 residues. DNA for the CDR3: TGTGCCAGCAGTGGGGAGAAAAACAGGGGGCCCTACAATGAGCAGTTCTTC. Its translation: CASSGEKNRGPYNEQFF.

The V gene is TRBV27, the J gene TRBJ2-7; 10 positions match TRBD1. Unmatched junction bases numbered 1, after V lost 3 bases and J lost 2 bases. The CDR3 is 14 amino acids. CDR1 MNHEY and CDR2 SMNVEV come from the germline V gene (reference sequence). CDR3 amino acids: CASSFGTGAYEQYF. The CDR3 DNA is TGTGCCAGCAGTTTTGGGACAGGGGCCTACGAGCAGTACTTC.

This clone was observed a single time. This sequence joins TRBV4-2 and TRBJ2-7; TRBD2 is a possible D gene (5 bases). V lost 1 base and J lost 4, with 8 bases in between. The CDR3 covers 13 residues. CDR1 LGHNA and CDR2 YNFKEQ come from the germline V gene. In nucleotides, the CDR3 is TGTGCCAGCAGCCAAGTCCGGGAATACGAGCAGTACTTC. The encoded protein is CASSQVREYEQYF.

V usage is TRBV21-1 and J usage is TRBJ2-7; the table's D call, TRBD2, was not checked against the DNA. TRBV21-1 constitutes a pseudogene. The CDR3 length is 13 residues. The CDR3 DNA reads TGTGCCAGCCACCTAGCGAGTTCCTACGAGCAGTACTTC. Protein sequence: CASHLASSYEQYF.

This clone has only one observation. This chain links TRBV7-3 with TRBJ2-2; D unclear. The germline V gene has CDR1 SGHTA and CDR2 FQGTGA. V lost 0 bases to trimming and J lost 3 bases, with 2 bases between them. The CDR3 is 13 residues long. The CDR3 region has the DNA TGTGCCAGCAGCTTAACCGACACCGGGGAGCTGTTTTTT. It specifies CASSLTDTGELFF. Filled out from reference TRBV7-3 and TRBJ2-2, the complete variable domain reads GAGVSQTPSNKVTEKGKYVELRCDPISGHTALYWYRQSLGQGPEFLIYFQGTGAADDSGLPNDRFFAVRPEGSVSTLKIQRTERGDSAVYLCASSLTDTGELFFGEGSRLTVL.

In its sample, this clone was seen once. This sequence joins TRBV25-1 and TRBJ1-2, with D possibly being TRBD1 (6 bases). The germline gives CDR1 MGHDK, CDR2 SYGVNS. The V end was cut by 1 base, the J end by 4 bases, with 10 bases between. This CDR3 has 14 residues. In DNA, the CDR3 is TGTGCCAGCAGTGAATGGGGAGGGGGCTATGGCTACACCTTC. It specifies CASSEWGGGYGYTF.

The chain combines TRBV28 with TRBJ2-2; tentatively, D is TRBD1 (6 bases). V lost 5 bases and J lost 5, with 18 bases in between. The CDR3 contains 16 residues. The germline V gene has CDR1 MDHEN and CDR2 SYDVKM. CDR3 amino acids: CASSRAGRGFTGELFF. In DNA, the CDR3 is TGTGCCAGCAGTCGGGCGGGCAGGGGTTTTACCGGGGAGCTGTTTTTT.

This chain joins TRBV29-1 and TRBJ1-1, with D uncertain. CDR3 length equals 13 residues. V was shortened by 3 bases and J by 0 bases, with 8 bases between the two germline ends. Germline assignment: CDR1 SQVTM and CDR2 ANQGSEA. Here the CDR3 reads CSVEQILNTEAFF. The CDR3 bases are TGCAGCGTTGAGCAGATTTTGAACACTGAAGCTTTCTTT.

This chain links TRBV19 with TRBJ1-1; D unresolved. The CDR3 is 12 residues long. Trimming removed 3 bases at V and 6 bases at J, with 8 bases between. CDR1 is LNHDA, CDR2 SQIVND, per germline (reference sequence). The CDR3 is CASSIGVSEAFF. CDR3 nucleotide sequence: TGTGCCAGTAGTATCGGGGTTTCTGAAGCTTTCTTT.

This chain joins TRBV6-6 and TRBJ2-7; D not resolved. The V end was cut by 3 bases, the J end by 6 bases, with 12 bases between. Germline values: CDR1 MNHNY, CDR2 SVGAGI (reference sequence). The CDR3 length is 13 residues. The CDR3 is CASSYSRNGEQYF. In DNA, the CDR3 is TGTGCCAGCAGTTATTCGAGGAATGGCGAGCAGTACTTC.

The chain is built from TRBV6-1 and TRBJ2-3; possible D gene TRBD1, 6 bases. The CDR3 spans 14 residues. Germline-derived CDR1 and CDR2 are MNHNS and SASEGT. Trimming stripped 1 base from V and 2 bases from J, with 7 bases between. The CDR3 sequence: CASSEGGPTDTQYF. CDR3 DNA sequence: TGTGCCAGCAGTGAAGGGGGGCCCACAGATACGCAGTATTTT.

The CDR3 is CAWSVLRERYF. CDR3 nucleotides: TGTGCCTGGAGTGTACTCAGGGAAAGGTACTTC. This sequence joins TRBV30 and TRBJ2-7, with a possible D match to TRBD1 (5 bases). Trimming removed 0 bases at V and 12 bases at J, with 12 bases between. The CDR3 sequence is 11 residues long. From germline, CDR1 is GTSNPN and CDR2 SVGIG (reference sequence).

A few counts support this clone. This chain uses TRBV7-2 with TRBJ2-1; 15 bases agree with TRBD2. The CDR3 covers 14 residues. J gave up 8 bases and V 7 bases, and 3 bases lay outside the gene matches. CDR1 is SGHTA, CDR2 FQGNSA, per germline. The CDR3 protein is CASTGLAGGYEQFF. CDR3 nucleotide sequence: TGTGCCAGCACCGGACTAGCGGGAGGGTATGAGCAGTTCTTC. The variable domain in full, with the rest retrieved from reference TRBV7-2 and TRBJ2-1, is GAGVSQSPSNKVTEKGKDVELRCDPISGHTALYWYRQSLGQGLEFLIYFQGNSAPDKSGLPSDRFSAERTGGSVSTLTIQRTQQEDSAVYLCASTGLAGGYEQFFGPGTRLTVL.

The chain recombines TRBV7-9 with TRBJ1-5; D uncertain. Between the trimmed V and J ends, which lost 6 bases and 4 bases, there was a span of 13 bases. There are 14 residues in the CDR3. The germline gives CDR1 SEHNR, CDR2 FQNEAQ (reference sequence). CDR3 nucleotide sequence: TGTGCCAGCAGTCAAGCGTTCCAGAATCAGCCCCAGCATTTT. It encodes CASSQAFQNQPQHF.

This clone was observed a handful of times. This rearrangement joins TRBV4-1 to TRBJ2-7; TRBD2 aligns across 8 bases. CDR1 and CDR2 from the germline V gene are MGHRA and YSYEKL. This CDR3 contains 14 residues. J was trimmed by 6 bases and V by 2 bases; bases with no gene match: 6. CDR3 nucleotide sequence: TGCGCCAGCAGCCAACCCGGGACTAGATTCGAGCAGTACTTC. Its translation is CASSQPGTRFEQYF.

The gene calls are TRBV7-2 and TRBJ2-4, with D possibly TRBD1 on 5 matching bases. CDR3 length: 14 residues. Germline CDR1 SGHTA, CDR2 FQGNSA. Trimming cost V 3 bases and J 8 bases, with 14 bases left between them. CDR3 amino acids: CASSLMGQGDIQYF. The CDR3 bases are TGTGCCAGCAGCTTGATGGGGCAGGGCGACATTCAGTACTTC.